This TCR beta chain was recovered during a study of shared clonotypes between healthy human individuals. In the study overall: CD4 naive and memory got three plates each, CD8 naive two, CD8 memory one. Study-wide results and limits: Non-shared clonotypes had lower generation probabilities than those shared by all four donors.

The CDR3 extends over 14 amino acids. V was shortened by 7 bases and J by 0 bases, with 12 bases between the two germline ends. Germline V lookup: CDR1 SEHNR, CDR2 FQNEAQ (reference sequence). Details on this clone: What it binds is not known.

The naive CD8 subset, CD45RO-negative cells positively selected for CCR7, excluded terminally differentiated effector memory CD45RA+ cells. Deep was the level used in running the assay. An even split of each subset's genomic DNA across several immunoSEQ plates was performed. Method: immunoSEQ multiplex PCR; TCRdb's copy keeps in-frame clones and lacks some. The data contain approximately 2,200,000 clones, 90% to 95% of them singletons. The sequence was collected from a young man in good health. Some clones in this sample may be carry-over from other donors' samples. The sample was naive CD8+ T cells from PBMCs. The chain recombines TRBV7-9 with TRBJ1-1; maybe TRBD1 (5 bases). The CDR3 DNA follows: TGTGCCAGCACCCAGGGACCCATGAACACTGAAGCTTTCTTT. It is translated as CASTQGPMNTEAFF.